The sequence of this TCR beta chain was determined in a study of T cells expressing NK-cell markers. This CDR3 is 16 amino acids long. Germline V lookup: CDR1 SGHAT, CDR2 FQNNGV. From the 5' RACE reads, TCRdb lists one entry per CDR3 protein and no DNA. The sample table includes 300,000 to 500,000 distinct CDR3 sequences. This sequence originates from a woman aged 45-65 years in good health. Sequencing was performed on blood T cells: a sorted CD56 or NKG2C T cell subset, CD4+ or CD8+ T cells, or bulk PBMC T cells (not recorded which). The chain carries TRBV11-2 and TRBJ1-6. The CDR3 region is CASSPPWRAGFSPLHF.